This T cell receptor beta chain appears in the sequencing data of a study of identical twins. Study findings and constraints: Invariant MAIT and iNKT cells are populations that could partly confound zero-insertion analyses.

This CDR3 contains 16 residues. The ends lost 4 bases at V and 6 bases at J; junction bases unmatched: 13. The germline V gene encodes CDR1 SNHLY and CDR2 FYNNEI. Each CDR3 protein gets one entry after TCRdb re-called the 5' RACE reads with MiXCR. The sample contains about 530,000 distinct CDR3 sequences, around 24% of which appear only once. This clonotype was found once. Its target is not known. These same records also appear under a second study, on yellow fever vaccine responses in identical twins.

Sequencing was done on a sample of CD4+ T cells sorted from blood. V usage is TRBV2 and J usage is TRBJ2-3; 7 bases fit TRBD1. The TCR was taken from a woman aged 18-30 years in good health. The CDR3 spells CASSVGTEMPMDTQYF. The CDR3, as DNA: TGTGCCAGCAGTGTCGGGACAGAAATGCCCATGGATACGCAGTATTTT.